Listed here is a single T cell receptor beta chain. The table lists this clonotype with a few counts. The specificity of this receptor is unknown. No quality values exist for individual bases; no much larger clone is one base distant. The library was prepared using 5' RACE. These reads were obtained on an Illumina HiSeq 2500. A second PCR of about 6 to 12 cycles was run with a J-beta primer mix and a sample-barcoded 5' primer. A unique molecular identifier was introduced onto each TCR beta cDNA molecule by a template-switch 5' adaptor carrying 12 random nucleotides. At least 3 million CDR3-containing paired-end reads were obtained from each sample. First-strand cDNA was synthesized from all RNA with the Mint cDNA synthesis kit, primed by a TRBC-specific oligonucleotide. All cDNA was treated with uracil-DNA glycosylase and then went through a first 18-cycle PCR with the universal primers M1SS and BC2_uni_R. The authors' pipeline ran thus. Normalization of each sample was performed by random selection of 1 million high-quality reads, each carrying a distinct molecular identifier. Instead of being binned into consensus sequences, reads with shared molecular identifiers were discarded. MiTCR, with a Q25 quality threshold and the strictest error-elimination algorithm, was used for CDR3 identification, clonotype clustering and error correction. A nonparametric unseen species model with Euler transformation was used to estimate lower-bound total TCR beta diversity. The public sequencing data were trimmed at Q25 with fastp and processed into clonotypes with MiXCR by TCRdb, which kept only in-frame beta chains. Each CDR3 protein appears once, grouped with its most common genes and DNA. The V and J calls were not made by the authors but by TCRdb's processing. The sample has about 1.7 million distinct CDR3 sequences on record, 28% of them singletons. The leading ten clones occupy 7.7% of the sample.

The record originates from a study of blood T cells in healthy people across ages (dated by TCRdb to about 2015). Regarding the research as a whole: Template switching captured roughly one uniquely barcoded TCR beta cDNA molecule per two T cells in model experiments. The study measured age-related changes in TCR beta repertoire diversity using deep sequencing normalized with unique cDNA molecular identifiers. To avoid experimental bias, donors of different ages were randomly spread across the sequencing lanes. Donors were grouped into four age groups: young (average approximately 15 years), middle-aged (less than 40), aged (roughly 62) and long-lived (about 90). For two donors (one aged 18 to 30 and one aged 80 or older), the study analyzed two additional independent replicas of 1 million unique cDNA reads from the same blood draw. What the study reported, not specific to this receptor: Because the CMV infection status of the donors was unknown, age-related changes in expanded clonotypes may potentially have been confounded. Compared with the aged group, the long-lived group had more naive CD4+ T cells, fewer expanded clones and increased TCR diversity, suggesting age selection. A strong correlation was found between observed TCR beta diversity and the percentage of naive T cells measured by flow cytometry. Bulk unsorted PBMC profiling prevented conclusive comparison of naive and antigen-experienced compartments. Estimates of total diversity from one million sequenced T cells were regarded as lower bounds and underestimates. As age increased, observed TCR beta diversity per million T cells dropped in a roughly linear way, and a significant reduction was already evident by age 40.

The 39 donors, aged about 6 to 100 years, were systemically healthy Caucasian individuals from Russia. About 9.6 milliliters of peripheral blood were collected from each donor into EDTA-treated Vacutainer tubes. Ficoll-Paque density-gradient centrifugation was used to isolate PBMCs, with at least 6.5 million per sample. Trizol reagent was used to extract total RNA from PBMCs, with at least 6 micrograms per sample. For every donor, an aliquot of PBMCs went through flow cytometry to measure the percentages of naive CD45RAhigh/CD27high T cells. The CDR3 sequence holds 16 residues, the cysteine and phenylalanine included. CDR3 DNA only is kept here, 48 bases in frame from base 1. Trimming leaves V shorter by 5 bases and J shorter by 3 bases, with the junction holding 10 bases beyond the gene matches. The germline V gene (reference sequence) gives CDR1 as SEHNR and CDR2 as FQNEAQ.

The TCR comes from a woman in her 30s in good health. Sequenced input: blood. The rearrangement combines TRBV7-9 with TRBJ2-7, and 10 bases in between align with TRBD1. The CDR3 sequence is CASSTNTGTGVYEQYF. The DNA sequence is as follows: TGTGCCAGCAGCACAAATACCGGGACAGGGGTCTACGAGCAGTACTTC.